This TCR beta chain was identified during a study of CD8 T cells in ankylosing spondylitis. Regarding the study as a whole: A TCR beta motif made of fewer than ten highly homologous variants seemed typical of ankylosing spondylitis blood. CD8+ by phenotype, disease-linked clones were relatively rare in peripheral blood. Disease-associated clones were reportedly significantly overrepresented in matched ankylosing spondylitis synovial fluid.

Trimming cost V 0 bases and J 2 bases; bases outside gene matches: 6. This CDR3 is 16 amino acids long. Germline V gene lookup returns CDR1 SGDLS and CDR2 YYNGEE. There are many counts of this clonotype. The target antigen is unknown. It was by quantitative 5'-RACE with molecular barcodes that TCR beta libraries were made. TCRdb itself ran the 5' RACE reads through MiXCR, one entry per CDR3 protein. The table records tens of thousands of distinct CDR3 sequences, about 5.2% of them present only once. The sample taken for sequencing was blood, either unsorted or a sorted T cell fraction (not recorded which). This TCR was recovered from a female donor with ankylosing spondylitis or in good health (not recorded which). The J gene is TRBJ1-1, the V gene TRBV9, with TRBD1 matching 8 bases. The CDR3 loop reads CASSVDPQGANTEAFF. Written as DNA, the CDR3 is TGTGCCAGCAGCGTAGATCCCCAGGGGGCAAACACTGAAGCTTTCTTT.